This TCR beta chain was observed in a study of control samples from healthy donors and cancer patients. Losses at the gene ends were 7 bases for V and 5 bases for J; bases not matched to a gene: 11. CDR3 length equals 15 residues. CDR1 is SGHTA, CDR2 FQGTGA, per germline. TCRdb's table, derived via immunoSEQ multiplex PCR, lists solely in-frame clones and lacks some. The sample consists of about 38,000 clones, about four fifths of them appearing once. Material for sequencing was PBMCs. This receptor was obtained from a woman aged 60 to 75 with lung cancer. The chain employs TRBV7-3 and TRBJ2-1, with 7 positions matching TRBD2. CDR3 in amino acids: CASTPFAGENNEQFF. The CDR3 DNA follows: TGTGCCAGCACCCCGTTCGCGGGGGAAAACAATGAGCAGTTCTTC. The full variable domain, its missing parts supplied by reference TRBV7-3 and TRBJ2-1, is GAGVSQTPSNKVTEKGKYVELRCDPISGHTALYWYRQSLGQGPEFLIYFQGTGAADDSGLPNDRFFAVRPEGSVSTLKIQRTERGDSAVYLCASTPFAGENNEQFFGPGTRLTVL.